The 12 T cell receptor beta chains below come from one sample, sequenced in a study of blood T cells in healthy people across ages. A J-beta primer mix and a sample-barcoded 5' primer were used in a second PCR of roughly 6 to 11 cycles. TCRdb itself ran the 5' RACE reads through MiXCR, one entry per CDR3 protein. The data contain 890,000 or so distinct CDR3 sequences, approximately 59% of them singletons. What was sequenced was blood. These receptors all stem from a man younger than 45 in good health.

The chain recombines TRBV20-1 with TRBJ1-5; 7 nucleotides align to TRBD1. Germline CDR1 DFQATT, CDR2 SNEGSKA (reference sequence). Unmatched junction bases numbered 3, after V lost 1 base and J lost 6 bases. CDR3 length: 13 amino acids. The CDR3 sequence is CSARVAGGQPQHF. The CDR3 bases are TGCAGTGCTAGAGTGGCAGGGGGTCAGCCCCAGCATTTT.

This clonotype was observed a few times. V usage is TRBV20-1 and J usage is TRBJ2-7, with 7 bases aligning to TRBD1. The CDR3 has 14 amino acids. Germline V gives CDR1 DFQATT, CDR2 SNEGSKA (reference sequence). The trim removed 5 bases at V and 0 bases at J, leaving 7 bases unmatched. CDR3 residues: CSARGTDSSYEQYF. As DNA, the CDR3 is TGCAGTGCTCGAGGGACAGACAGCTCCTACGAGCAGTACTTC.

The rearrangement uses TRBV4-2 and TRBJ1-4; possible D gene TRBD1, 6 bases. Germline V lookup: CDR1 LGHNA, CDR2 YNFKEQ. The ends were cut back, 0 bases at V and 5 bases at J, with 10 bases in the middle. This CDR3 comprises 15 residues. This CDR3 is CASSQDYRDNEKLFF. The CDR3 bases are TGTGCCAGCAGCCAAGATTACAGGGACAATGAAAAACTGTTTTTT.

This clonotype was seen a few times. The rearrangement links TRBV21-1 to TRBJ2-5. TRBV21-1 is a pseudogene. The CDR3 runs to 12 residues. CDR3 nucleotide sequence: TGTGCCAGCAGGGCGTACCAAGAGACCCAGTACTTC. Translating gives CASRAYQETQYF.

This clonotype showed up just a few times. This chain joins TRBV6-2 or TRBV6-3 and TRBJ2-4; D may be TRBD2 (7 bases). Judging by the DNA end, TRBJ2-7 fits better; the J call may be wrong. The germline CDR1 and CDR2 sequences are MNHEY and SVGEGT. The CDR3 loop spans 15 amino acids. CDR3 protein: CASSYWTGGINEQYF. In DNA, the CDR3 is TGTGCCAGCAGTTACTGGACGGGGGGCATTAACGAGCAGTACTTC.

The chain combines TRBV12-3 or TRBV12-4 with TRBJ1-6, with 8 positions matching TRBD1. Trimming removed 5 bases from V and 10 bases from J; junction bases left unmatched: 10. The CDR3 length is 15 residues. CDR3 amino acids: CASSEGAQGGSPLHF. In DNA form, the CDR3 reads TGTGCCAGCAGTGAGGGGGCACAGGGGGGATCACCCCTCCACTTT.

V usage is TRBV2 and J usage is TRBJ2-3; 10 bases fit TRBD1. V shed 6 bases and J 2 bases; nucleotides not matched to a gene: 5. The CDR3 covers 15 residues. Germline-derived CDR1 and CDR2 are SNHLY and FYNNEI. This CDR3 is CASRKGQGSTDTQYF. The CDR3 DNA reads TGTGCCAGCAGGAAGGGACAGGGGTCCACAGATACGCAGTATTTT.

In DNA form, the CDR3 reads TGTGCCAGCAGCTTAAAATCCCCAGCTAGCTCTGGAAACACCATATATTTT. Its protein product is CASSLKSPASSGNTIYF. V is TRBV7-9 and J is TRBJ1-3; D gene unclear. The CDR3 has 17 amino acids. Looked up from germline, CDR1 is SEHNR and CDR2 is FQNEAQ (reference sequence). Between the trimmed V and J ends, which lost 2 bases and 0 bases, there was a span of 14 bases.

This clonotype was seen a few times. The rearrangement joins TRBV12-3 or TRBV12-4 to TRBJ2-7; D could derive from TRBD1 or TRBD2 (6 bases each). The V and J ends lost 2 bases and 4 bases respectively, with 12 bases between them. CDR3 length: 14 amino acids. The CDR3 bases are TGTGCCAGCAGTTTAATGGGGGGCCGGTACGAGCAGTACTTC. Protein sequence: CASSLMGGRYEQYF.

The chain recombines TRBV20-1 with TRBJ2-1, with 8 nucleotides matching TRBD2. V trimming: 2 bases; J trimming: 4 bases; junction bases outside the gene matches: 4. This CDR3 has 14 residues. The germline gives CDR1 DFQATT, CDR2 SNEGSKA (reference sequence). The chain's CDR3 is CSARSGGRYNEQFF. The CDR3 bases are TGCAGTGCTAGAAGCGGGGGCCGTTACAATGAGCAGTTCTTC.

This clonotype was counted a few times. This chain uses TRBV27 with TRBJ2-7, with D possibly matching TRBD1 (5 bases). CDR1 is MNHEY, CDR2 SMNVEV, per germline (reference sequence). There are 13 residues in the CDR3. Trimming left V 5 bases short and J 1 base short, with 9 bases between. The CDR3 DNA reads TGTGCCAGCAGTCTACAGGCGTCCTACGAGCAGTACTTC. Translating gives CASSLQASYEQYF.

V is TRBV3-1 and J is TRBJ2-7; a possible D gene is TRBD2 (5 bases). V lost 4 bases and J 0 bases, leaving 13 bases between the germline ends. The CDR3 runs to 15 residues. Germline assignment: CDR1 LGHDT and CDR2 YNNKEL (reference sequence). CDR3 in DNA: TGTGCCAGCAGCCCCCGGATGGGGAGCTCCTACGAGCAGTACTTC. Amino acid sequence: CASSPRMGSSYEQYF.